The 30 T cell receptor beta chains in this list originate from one sample, sequenced in a study of blood T cells in healthy people across ages. PCR was performed a second time for roughly 6 to 12 cycles using a sample-barcoded 5' primer and a J-beta primer mix. MiXCR, applied by TCRdb to the 5' RACE reads, yields one record per CDR3 protein. Seen here are roughly 680,000 distinct CDR3 sequences, roughly 20% observed once, and the top ten hold roughly 3.4%. The material sequenced was blood. These receptors were collected from a man between 65 and 85 years old in good health.

The chain carries TRBV19 and TRBJ1-5; D uncertain. This CDR3 spans 14 amino acids. The germline V gene has CDR1 LNHDA and CDR2 SQIVND (reference sequence). V was clipped by 8 bases and J by 1 base, with 12 bases between them. CDR3 nucleotides: TGTGCCAGTGCGGCGGTTTTGAGCAATCAGCCCCAGCATTTT. Residues: CASAAVLSNQPQHF.

The chain has TRBV12-3 or TRBV12-4 and TRBJ1-3; D possibly corresponds to TRBD1 (5 bases). Trimming removed 3 bases from V and 7 bases from J, with 7 bases in between. The CDR3 extends over 12 amino acids. CDR3 coding DNA: TGTGCCAGCAGTTTGGGGCAGAACACCATATATTTT. Translated: CASSLGQNTIYF.

This clonotype appeared many times. This chain connects TRBV7-9 to TRBJ2-5; either TRBD1 or TRBD2 may fit D (6 bases each). This CDR3 region has 15 residues. Trimming shortened V by 0 bases and J by 0 bases, and 8 bases separated the two germline ends. CDR1 is SEHNR, CDR2 FQNEAQ, per germline (reference sequence). CDR3 region: CASSLAGGNQETQYF. The CDR3 DNA follows: TGTGCCAGCAGCTTAGCGGGGGGCAACCAAGAGACCCAGTACTTC.

The CDR3 here is CASSLAAGTSTDTQYF. The CDR3 region has the DNA TGTGCCAGCAGCTTGGCGGCCGGCACTAGCACAGATACGCAGTATTTT. The chain links TRBV5-5 to TRBJ2-3; D gene ambiguous. Trimming cost V 0 bases and J 0 bases, with 11 bases left between them. This CDR3 is built from 16 residues. The germline gives CDR1 SGHKS, CDR2 YYEKEE (reference sequence).

The gene calls are TRBV6-2 or TRBV6-3 and TRBJ2-7, with 10 positions matching TRBD1. The CDR3 is 16 amino acids. Trimming removed 2 bases from V and 1 base from J; junction bases left unmatched: 5. Germline V gene data show CDR1 as MNHEY and CDR2 as SVGEGT. The CDR3 DNA is TGTGCCAGCAGTTACAACCGGGACAGGGGATCCTACGAGCAGTACTTC. Residues: CASSYNRDRGSYEQYF.

This clonotype has ten or more counts. V and J are TRBV11-2 and TRBJ2-7; the D call may be TRBD1 or TRBD2 (5 bases each). With 1 base removed from V and 3 bases from J, the gap between germline ends came to 13 bases. The CDR3 extends over 15 amino acids. CDR1 and CDR2 (germline): SGHAT, FQNNGV. CDR3 residues: CASSLGDRNFYEQYF. DNA of the CDR3: TGTGCCAGCAGCTTAGGGGACCGCAATTTCTACGAGCAGTACTTC. The variable domain in full, with the rest retrieved from reference TRBV11-2 and TRBJ2-7, is EAGVAQSPRYKIIEKRQSVAFWCNPISGHATLYWYQQILGQGPKLLIQFQNNGVVDDSQLPKDRFSAERLKGVDSTLKIQPAKLEDSAVYLCASSLGDRNFYEQYFGPGTRLTVT.

This chain joins TRBV29-1 and TRBJ2-5, with D tentatively TRBD1 or TRBD2 (5 bases each). The V gene's germline CDR1 is SQVTM and CDR2 ANQGSEA. The ends were cut back, 2 bases at V and 3 bases at J, with 13 bases in the middle. CDR3 length equals 14 residues. The CDR3 coding sequence is TGCAGCGTTGAATCATACGGGACGGAAGAGACCCAGTACTTC. It codes for CSVESYGTEETQYF.

V is TRBV10-3 and J is TRBJ1-1; no reliable D call. The CDR3 is made up of 11 amino acids. The V and J ends lost 4 bases and 3 bases respectively, with 3 bases between them. The germline V gene has CDR1 ENHRY and CDR2 SYGVKD. CDR3 sequence reads: CAISGDTEAFF. In nucleotides, the CDR3 is TGTGCCATCAGTGGCGACACTGAAGCTTTCTTT.

The chain links TRBV21-1 to TRBJ2-5; TRBD1 is the table's D call, not checked against the DNA. TRBV21-1 is reported as a pseudogene. The CDR3 is made up of 15 amino acids. CDR3 nucleotides: TGTGCCAGCAGCAAGGGGGACAGGGGTCAAGAGACCCAGTACTTC. The encoded protein is CASSKGDRGQETQYF.

This clonotype was seen only a few times. The chain uses TRBV6-5 and TRBJ1-3; no clear D. V lost 3 bases and J lost 0, with 12 bases in between. CDR3 length: 16 residues. Germline values: CDR1 MNHEY, CDR2 SVGAGI. CDR3 amino acids: CASSYVETLSGNTIYF. The DNA for the CDR3 is TGTGCCAGCAGTTATGTGGAGACACTCTCTGGAAACACCATATATTTT.

This chain joins TRBV29-1 and TRBJ1-2; no clear D. Germline CDR1 is SQVTM and CDR2 is ANQGSEA. This CDR3 has 10 amino acids. Trimming removed 7 bases at V and 6 bases at J, with 9 bases between. CDR3 DNA: TGCAGCGCCCAATTTGATGGCTACACCTTC. This encodes CSAQFDGYTF.

As for this clonotype: It may be a read error: a sequence one base away is much more abundant. This chain uses TRBV27 with TRBJ2-7; D might be TRBD1 or TRBD2, each matching 5 bases. CDR3 length equals 11 residues. Germline V gene sequence: CDR1 MNHEY, CDR2 SMNVEV (reference sequence). V lost 8 bases and J 6 bases, leaving 11 bases between the germline ends. As DNA, the CDR3 is TGTGCCAGCCTTTGGGGGTCCGAGCAGTACTTC. Encoded protein: CASLWGSEQYF.

This clonotype was counted ten times or more. This chain links TRBV29-1 with TRBJ2-5; D ambiguous. Germline values: CDR1 SQVTM, CDR2 ANQGSEA. The CDR3 loop spans 12 amino acids. CDR3 in amino acids: CSSSENGETQYF. DNA for the CDR3: TGCAGTTCATCGGAGAATGGGGAGACCCAGTACTTC.

This rearrangement joins TRBV6-1 to TRBJ2-7; TRBD2 matches 10 bases. The CDR3 totals 12 residues. The V and J ends lost 7 bases and 9 bases, in that order; junction bases with no gene match: 6. Germline V gene sequence: CDR1 MNHNS, CDR2 SASEGT. CDR3 loop: CASTLAGVGQYF. The CDR3 DNA reads TGTGCCAGCACGCTAGCGGGAGTAGGGCAGTACTTC.

This chain joins TRBV12-3 or TRBV12-4 and TRBJ2-4; a possible D gene is TRBD2 (6 bases). This CDR3 has 14 amino acids. V was trimmed by 2 bases and J by 5 bases, leaving 10 bases between them. The CDR3, as DNA: TGTGCCAGCAGTTTAAGGGGCGGGGAAAACATTCAGTACTTC. Its protein is CASSLRGGENIQYF.

This clonotype was observed a handful of times. CDR3 residues: CASREQGRSGNTIYF. CDR3 DNA sequence: TGTGCCAGTAGGGAACAGGGCCGCTCTGGAAACACCATATATTTT. This rearrangement joins TRBV19 to TRBJ1-3, with a possible D match to TRBD1 (6 bases). The germline gives CDR1 LNHDA, CDR2 SQIVND (reference sequence). Trimming took 6 bases from V and 0 from J, leaving 12 bases between them. The CDR3 totals 15 residues.

This rearrangement joins TRBV20-1 to TRBJ2-5; 12 bases are shared with TRBD1. V shed 3 bases, J shed 3 bases, and the junction held 8 bases outside the gene matches. The germline gives CDR1 DFQATT, CDR2 SNEGSKA (reference sequence). The CDR3 sequence is 16 residues long. CDR3 DNA: TGCAGTGCTAGTAGGGACAGGGGGCTTTGGGAAGAGACCCAGTACTTC. Its translation is CSASRDRGLWEETQYF.

Only a few counts were recorded for this clonotype. CDR3 sequence (DNA): TGTGCCAGCAGTTACGGCGTATTGAACACTGAAGCTTTCTTT. It yields the protein CASSYGVLNTEAFF. The chain is built from TRBV6-5 and TRBJ1-1; no clear D gene. Germline V CDR1 and CDR2: MNHEY, SVGAGI. Between the trimmed V and J ends, which lost 2 bases and 0 bases, there was a span of 7 bases. The CDR3 length is 14 residues.

The rearrangement joins TRBV6-5 to TRBJ2-3; TRBD2 agrees at 9 bases. The CDR3 sequence is 14 residues long. J was trimmed by 3 bases and V by 5 bases; bases with no gene match: 3. Germline V gene sequence: CDR1 MNHEY, CDR2 SVGAGI. The CDR3 DNA reads TGTGCCAGCAGTGCGGGAGGGCCGACAGATACGCAGTATTTT. Amino acids: CASSAGGPTDTQYF.

Only a few counts were recorded for this clonotype. The gene calls are TRBV24-1 and TRBJ2-5; no clear D. The CDR3 consists of 12 residues. V was shortened by 7 bases and J by 5 bases, with 10 bases between the two germline ends. Per the germline V gene, CDR1 is KGHDR and CDR2 is SFDVKD. The CDR3 here is CATRSREETQYF. In nucleotides, the CDR3 is TGTGCCACCAGATCAAGAGAGGAGACCCAGTACTTC.

The chain couples TRBV28 to TRBJ2-5, with TRBD2 matching over 7 bases. The CDR3 has 15 residues. V lost 7 bases to trimming and J lost 2 bases; unmatched junction nucleotides: 10. Per the germline V gene, CDR1 is MDHEN and CDR2 is SYDVKM. The CDR3 reads CASITRGTTQETQYF. The CDR3, as DNA: TGTGCCAGCATTACCCGCGGGACTACTCAAGAGACCCAGTACTTC.

This clonotype was detected only a few times. The conserved phenylalanine or tryptophan normally closing the CDR3 is absent here, so this likely arose from a read error. V and J are TRBV4-1 and TRBJ2-7; either TRBD1 or TRBD2 may supply D (5 bases each). Trimming cost V 0 bases and J 4 bases, with 10 bases left between them. Germline loops: CDR1 MGHRA, CDR2 YSYEKL. This CDR3 has 14 amino acids. The CDR3 sequence: CASSQEEGLYEQYL. The CDR3 nucleotides read TGCGCCAGCAGCCAAGAAGAGGGGTTGTACGAGCAGTACCTC.

V gene TRBV28 combines with J gene TRBJ2-5; D remains ambiguous. The J call may not be correct, given that the DNA end is closer to TRBJ2-7. CDR1 and CDR2 (germline): MDHEN, SYDVKM. The CDR3 is 12 amino acids. The CDR3 region has the DNA TGTGCCAGCAGTTTACGGCTCTTCGAGCAGTACTTC. Its protein is CASSLRLFEQYF.

The chain links TRBV24-1 to TRBJ2-1; perhaps TRBD1 as D (8 bases). The CDR3 has 14 amino acids. V gave up 3 bases and J gave up 8 bases, with 13 bases separating them. Germline-derived CDR1 and CDR2 are KGHDR and SFDVKD. This CDR3 is CATSDLTGGDEQFF. The CDR3 DNA sequence: TGTGCCACCAGTGATCTAACAGGGGGGGATGAGCAGTTCTTC.

The sample holds a few counts of this clonotype. V usage is TRBV9 and J usage is TRBJ2-1; perhaps TRBD2 as D (5 bases). This CDR3 is 11 amino acids long. V was clipped by 5 bases and J by 8 bases, with 8 bases between them. Per germline, CDR1 SGDLS and CDR2 YYNGEE. Here the CDR3 DNA reads TGTGCCAGCAGTGGAGGTCATGAGCAGTTCTTC. Encoded protein: CASSGGHEQFF.

This clonotype showed up just a few times. This chain links TRBV20-1 with TRBJ2-3, with TRBD1 as a possible D gene (6 bases). Trimming left V 4 bases short and J 0 bases short, with 20 bases between. This CDR3 spans 17 amino acids. In germline, CDR1 is DFQATT, CDR2 SNEGSKA (reference sequence). The CDR3 loop is CSAMGAFGKNSTDTQYF. The CDR3 DNA reads as TGCAGTGCTATGGGGGCTTTCGGAAAAAATAGCACAGATACGCAGTATTTT.

This clonotype occurred a few times. This rearrangement joins TRBV7-9 to TRBJ2-1; D call uncertain. V was cut by 1 base and J by 1 base, with 5 bases left in between. Germline CDR1 is SEHNR and CDR2 is FQNEAQ (reference sequence). This CDR3 comprises 14 residues. DNA for the CDR3: TGTGCCAGCAGCTTAGTTACTTCCTACAATGAGCAGTTCTTC. This gives the protein CASSLVTSYNEQFF.

The chain is built from TRBV7-2 and TRBJ1-2; D is possibly TRBD1 (6 bases). Germline CDR1 SGHTA, CDR2 FQGNSA. This CDR3 is 14 amino acids long. Trimming cost V 2 bases and J 4 bases, with 11 bases left between them. CDR3 coding DNA: TGTGCCAGCAGCTTAACAGGGACGGTCTATGGCTACACCTTC. Translation: CASSLTGTVYGYTF.

This rearrangement joins TRBV29-1 to TRBJ1-1, with a tentative D call TRBD1 (6 bases). The CDR3 extends over 13 amino acids. The V end was cut by 7 bases, the J end by 0 bases, with 12 bases between. Germline values: CDR1 SQVTM, CDR2 ANQGSEA. In DNA, the CDR3 is TGCAGCGGAACGGGACAAATGAACACTGAAGCTTTCTTT. Its translation: CSGTGQMNTEAFF.

This clonotype was counted only a few times. The V and J genes are TRBV19 and TRBJ2-5; D uncertain. The J call may not be correct, given that the DNA end is closer to TRBJ2-1. Germline V gene data show CDR1 as LNHDA and CDR2 as SQIVND (reference sequence). This CDR3 spans 13 amino acids. The CDR3 sequence is CASGVPKNNEQFF. CDR3 coding DNA: TGTGCCAGTGGCGTGCCGAAAAACAATGAGCAGTTCTTC.